A single sample gave rise to the 14 T cell receptor beta chains below, sequenced in a study of blood T cell repertoires in COVID-19. Clones were read by immunoSEQ multiplex PCR, and TCRdb kept only the in-frame ones, dropping some. The table shows around 360,000 clones, with about 90% occurring only once. The sample comprised PBMCs or T cells enriched from blood (not recorded which). The receptor set was obtained from a woman aged 25-40 years who had recovered from COVID-19.

The chain combines TRBV11-2 with TRBJ2-5; 7 bases align to TRBD1. The CDR3 length is 17 residues. Germline V lookup: CDR1 SGHAT, CDR2 FQNNGV. V shed 5 bases, J shed 1 base, and the junction held 13 bases outside the gene matches. CDR3 nucleotide sequence: TGTGCCAGCAGCACGATATATGACAGGGATCCCCAAGAGACCCAGTACTTC. It translates to CASSTIYDRDPQETQYF.

Here the CDR3 DNA reads TGTGCCAGCAGCTTGGTGACCGGACAGGGGGGAGGCTACACCTTC. Amino acid sequence: CASSLVTGQGGGYTF. The chain is built from TRBV5-4 and TRBJ1-2; 10 nucleotides align to TRBD1. In germline, CDR1 is SGHNT, CDR2 YYREEE (reference sequence). The CDR3 has 15 residues. The V gene end was trimmed by 0 bases and the J gene end by 8 bases; junction bases not matched to a gene: 7.

The chain combines TRBV3-1 (or the pseudogene TRBV3-2) with TRBJ1-1; 9 bases agree with TRBD1. V lost 3 bases to trimming and J lost 1 base; unmatched junction nucleotides: 3. The germline CDR1 and CDR2 sequences are LGHDT and YNNKEL (reference sequence). The CDR3 has 15 residues. CDR3 amino acids: CASSHGDRENTEAFF. The CDR3 nucleotides read TGTGCCAGCAGCCATGGGGACAGGGAGAACACTGAAGCTTTCTTT.

The chain is built from TRBV30 and TRBJ1-1, with D perhaps TRBD1 (5 bases). V lost 3 bases and J lost 6, with 20 bases in between. CDR1 is GTSNPN and CDR2 is SVGIG in the germline V gene (reference sequence). The CDR3 is 15 amino acids. The chain's CDR3 is CAWRGGTRPVSEAFF. The DNA of the CDR3 is TGTGCCTGGAGGGGGGGGACCCGGCCGGTCTCTGAAGCTTTCTTT.

The CDR3: CSAGGTSASSTDTQYF. The CDR3 bases are TGCAGCGCCGGGGGGACTAGCGCCTCTAGCACAGATACGCAGTATTTT. This sequence joins TRBV29-1 and TRBJ2-3; TRBD2 matches 10 bases. V was clipped by 7 bases and J by 0 bases; unmatched bases: 10. Germline V lookup: CDR1 SQVTM, CDR2 ANQGSEA. CDR3 size: 16 residues.

This clone was recorded only once. The rearrangement joins TRBV6-1 to TRBJ1-2, with D unresolved. The CDR3 runs to 12 residues. V lost 6 bases and J 0 bases, leaving 5 bases between the germline ends. CDR1 is MNHNS and CDR2 is SASEGT in the germline V gene. DNA for the CDR3: TGTGCCAGCAGCGAGGCTAACTATGGCTACACCTTC. This encodes CASSEANYGYTF.

Here the CDR3 reads CASSRGLAGGFYEQYF. Here the CDR3 DNA reads TGTGCCAGCAGCCGCGGACTAGCGGGAGGATTCTACGAGCAGTACTTC. V and J are TRBV14 and TRBJ2-7; 14 bases agree with TRBD2. Looked up from germline, CDR1 is SGHDN and CDR2 is FVKESK. V lost 4 bases and J lost 3; bases outside the gene matches: 5. This CDR3 comprises 16 residues. The full variable domain, its missing parts supplied by reference TRBV14 and TRBJ2-7, is EAGVTQFPSHSVIEKGQTVTLRCDPISGHDNLYWYRRVMGKEIKFLLHFVKESKQDESGMPNNRFLAERTGGTYSTLKVQPAELEDSGVYFCASSRGLAGGFYEQYFGPGTRLTVT.

The rearrangement links TRBV21-1 to TRBJ1-2; the table's TRBD1 call for D was not verified on the DNA. TRBV21-1 has pseudogene status. The CDR3 is 16 amino acids. CDR3 loop: CASSKSVTGGWYGYTF. The CDR3, as DNA: TGTGCCAGCAGCAAATCCGTGACAGGGGGCTGGTATGGCTACACCTTC.

The V and J genes are TRBV28 and TRBJ1-5, with D unresolved. The CDR3 sequence is 15 residues long. V was pared by 7 bases and J by 4 bases, with 17 bases between. Germline V lookup: CDR1 MDHEN, CDR2 SYDVKM. In DNA form, the CDR3 reads TGTGCCAGCACCCCAGAGTACAGTAATAATCAGCCCCAGCATTTT. Translating it yields CASTPEYSNNQPQHF.

The chain recombines TRBV28 with TRBJ2-2; D may be TRBD1 (5 bases). CDR3 length equals 15 residues. V was pared by 5 bases and J by 0 bases, with 10 bases between. Germline V lookup: CDR1 MDHEN, CDR2 SYDVKM. CDR3: CASSGRVSNTGELFF. As DNA, the CDR3 is TGTGCCAGCAGTGGCAGGGTTTCGAACACCGGGGAGCTGTTTTTT.

The chain employs TRBV10-3 and TRBJ2-1; 9 nucleotides match TRBD2. Germline CDR1 is ENHRY and CDR2 is SYGVKD. The ends lost 0 bases at V and 7 bases at J; junction bases unmatched: 10. This CDR3 has 17 residues. CDR3 sequence: CAISESRASGDRNEQFF. The CDR3 DNA reads TGTGCCATCAGTGAGTCTAGGGCTAGCGGGGATCGGAATGAGCAGTTCTTC.

The J gene is TRBJ2-7, the V gene TRBV5-1; D not resolved. This CDR3 region has 15 residues. V gave up 1 base and J gave up 2 bases, with 13 bases separating them. CDR1 and CDR2 (germline): SGHRS, YFSETQ. CDR3 region: CASSLLSGPTYEQYF. CDR3 coding DNA: TGCGCCAGCAGCTTGTTGTCAGGTCCGACCTACGAGCAGTACTTC.

The chain links TRBV12-3 or TRBV12-4 to TRBJ2-7; maybe TRBD1 (5 bases). V was cut by 5 bases and J by 7 bases, with 9 bases left in between. This CDR3 has 11 amino acids. CDR3 region: CASSTSGEQYF. The CDR3 DNA follows: TGTGCCAGCAGTACCTCAGGGGAGCAGTACTTC.

This chain links TRBV5-1 with TRBJ2-7, with 8 bases aligning to TRBD2. The CDR3 runs to 16 residues. Germline CDR1 is SGHRS and CDR2 is YFSETQ. The trim removed 0 bases at V and 2 bases at J, leaving 7 bases unmatched. The CDR3 reads CASSLVSGSAAYEQYF. CDR3 nucleotide sequence: TGCGCCAGCAGCTTGGTGAGCGGGAGCGCTGCCTACGAGCAGTACTTC.